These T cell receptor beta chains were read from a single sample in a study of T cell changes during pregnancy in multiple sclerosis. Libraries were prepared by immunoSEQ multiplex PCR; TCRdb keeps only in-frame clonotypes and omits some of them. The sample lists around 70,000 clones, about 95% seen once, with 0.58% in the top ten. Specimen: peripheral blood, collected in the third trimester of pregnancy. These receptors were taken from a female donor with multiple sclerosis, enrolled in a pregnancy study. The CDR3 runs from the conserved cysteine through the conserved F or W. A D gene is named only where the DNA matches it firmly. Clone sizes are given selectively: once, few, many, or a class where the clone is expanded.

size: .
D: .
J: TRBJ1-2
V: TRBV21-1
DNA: TGTGCCAGCAGCATCTCCCGGGACAGGGAGGGGAATGGCTACACCTTC
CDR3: CASSISRDREGNGYTF

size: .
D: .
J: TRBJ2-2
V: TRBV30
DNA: TGTGCCTGGAGTGTACGGGCCGGGGGTATGGCCGGGGAGCTGTTTTTT
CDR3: CAWSVRAGGMAGELFF

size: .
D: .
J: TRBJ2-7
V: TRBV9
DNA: TGTGCCAGCAGCGTAGGGAGCTCCTACGAGCAGTACTTC
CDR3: CASSVGSSYEQYF

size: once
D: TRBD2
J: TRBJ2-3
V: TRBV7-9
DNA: TGTGCCAGCAGCTTAGCTACTAGCGGGGGCACAGATACGCAGTATTTT
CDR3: CASSLATSGGTDTQYF

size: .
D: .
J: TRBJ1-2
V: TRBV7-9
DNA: TGTGCCAGCAGCCCCCAGGGTTATGGCTACACCTTC
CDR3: CASSPQGYGYTF

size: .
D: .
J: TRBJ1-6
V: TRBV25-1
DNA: TGTGCCAGCAGTGAGCCAGGGGCTTATTCACCCCTCCACTTT
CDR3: CASSEPGAYSPLHF

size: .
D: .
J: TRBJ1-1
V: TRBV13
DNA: TGTGCCAGCAGCGAGATCATGAACACTGAAGCTTTCTTT
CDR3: CASSEIMNTEAFF

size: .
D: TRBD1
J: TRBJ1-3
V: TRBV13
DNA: TGTGCCAGCAGCTTCGACAGGGATGTAAACACCATATATTTT
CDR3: CASSFDRDVNTIYF

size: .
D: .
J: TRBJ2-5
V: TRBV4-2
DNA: TGTGCCAGCAGCCAAGTGGGTGGACTCCATTGGGAGACCCAGTACTTC
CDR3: CASSQVGGLHWETQYF

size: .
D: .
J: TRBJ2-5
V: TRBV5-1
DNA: TGCGCCAGCAGCCCCCGCCAGTCCCAAGAGACCCAGTACTTC
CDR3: CASSPRQSQETQYF

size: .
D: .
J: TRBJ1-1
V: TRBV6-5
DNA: TGTGCCAGCAGTTACTCGAATCGGCCCGGCGGGGCTTTCTTT
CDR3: CASSYSNRPGGAFF

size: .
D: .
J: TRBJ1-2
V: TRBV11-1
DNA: TGTGCCAGCAGCCCCGGGGGGAACTATGGCTACACCTTC
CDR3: CASSPGGNYGYTF

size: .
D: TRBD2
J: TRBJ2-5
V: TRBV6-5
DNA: TGTGCCAGCAAGCCTACGGGGGGGTACCAAGAGACCCAGTACTTC
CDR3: CASKPTGGYQETQYF

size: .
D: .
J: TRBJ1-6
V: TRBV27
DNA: TGTGCCAGCAGTCCCTTCCAGAATTCACCCCTCCACTTT
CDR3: CASSPFQNSPLHF

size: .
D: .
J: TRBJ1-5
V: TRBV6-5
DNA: TGTGCCAGCAGTTCAGGGAAGAGCAATCAGCCCCAGCATTTT
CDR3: CASSSGKSNQPQHF

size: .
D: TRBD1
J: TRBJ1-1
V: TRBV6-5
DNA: TGTGCCAGCAGTCGACAGGGGGTAGGGACTGAAGCTTTCTTT
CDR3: CASSRQGVGTEAFF

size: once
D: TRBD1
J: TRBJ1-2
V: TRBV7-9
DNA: TGTGCCAGCAGCTCCACCCGGGGACAGGGGCAGTATGGCTACACCTTC
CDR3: CASSSTRGQGQYGYTF

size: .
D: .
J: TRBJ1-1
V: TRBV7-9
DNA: TGTGCCAGCAGCCCCGACCTCGGAGTTGGTGGGACTGAAGCTTTCTTT
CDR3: CASSPDLGVGGTEAFF

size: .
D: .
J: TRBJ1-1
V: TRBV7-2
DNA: TGTGCCAGCAGCCGGGGGTATGGAACTGAAGCTTTCTTT
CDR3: CASSRGYGTEAFF

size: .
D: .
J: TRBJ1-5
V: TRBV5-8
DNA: TGTGCCAGCAGCAGGGGTTATGGCAATCAGCCCCAGCATTTT
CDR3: CASSRGYGNQPQHF

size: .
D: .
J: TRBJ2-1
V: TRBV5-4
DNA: TGTGCCAGCAGCGGCGCGGGGAGGCTTTACAATGAGCAGTTCTTC
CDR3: CASSGAGRLYNEQFF

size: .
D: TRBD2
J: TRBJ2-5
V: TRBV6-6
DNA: TGTGCCAGCAGTTACGAGCGGGGGGGCAGTAAAGAGACCCAGTACTTC
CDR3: CASSYERGGSKETQYF

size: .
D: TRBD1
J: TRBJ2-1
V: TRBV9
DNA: TGTGCCAGCAGCGTACGACAGGGGTACAATGAGCAGTTCTTC
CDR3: CASSVRQGYNEQFF

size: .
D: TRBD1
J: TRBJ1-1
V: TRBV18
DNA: TGTGCCAGCTCGTTGACAGGGGGGGGAACTGAAGCTTTCTTT
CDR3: CASSLTGGGTEAFF

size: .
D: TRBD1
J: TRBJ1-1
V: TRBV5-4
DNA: TGTGCCAGCAGCTTGGGACAGGGGATGAACACTGAAGCTTTCTTT
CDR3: CASSLGQGMNTEAFF

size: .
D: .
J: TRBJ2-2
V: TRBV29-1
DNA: TGCAGCGTTCGGTTCTACACCGGGGAGCTGTTTTTT
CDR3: CSVRFYTGELFF

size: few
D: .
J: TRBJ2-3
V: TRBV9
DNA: TGTGCCAGCAGCCCCACGGGAGATACGCAGTATTTT
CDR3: CASSPTGDTQYF